The 17 T cell receptor beta chains listed next were all sequenced from one sample in a study of T cells in Graves' hyperthyroidism and ophthalmopathy. RNA transcripts yielded amplified TCR beta CDR3 regions. First-round RT-PCR of the TCR CDR3 relied on the HTBI primer set. MiXCR, applied by TCRdb to the multiplex PCR reads, yields one record per CDR3 protein. The table includes around 290,000 distinct CDR3 sequences, over 15% detected once. Sequences were obtained from blood. Receptors originate from a woman between 55 and 75 years old with Graves' ophthalmopathy.

This clonotype was observed at least ten times. The rearrangement joins TRBV5-1 to TRBJ2-1, with D unclear. This CDR3 is built from 13 residues. Germline CDR1 is SGHRS and CDR2 is YFSETQ. Trimming removed 2 bases at V and 6 bases at J, with 9 bases between. CDR3 sequence (DNA): TGCGCCAGCAGCTTAGCCCTGGGCAATGAGCAGTTCTTC. It codes for CASSLALGNEQFF.

The chain has TRBV12-3 or TRBV12-4 and TRBJ2-7; D gene uncertain. The V and J ends lost 0 bases and 5 bases respectively, with 8 bases between them. CDR3 length: 13 amino acids. The CDR3 DNA is TGTGCCAGCAGTTTAGCGCATAAGCACGAGCAGTACTTC. This codes for CASSLAHKHEQYF.

The V and J genes are TRBV28 and TRBJ2-7; TRBD2 aligns across 8 bases. Germline V gene lookup returns CDR1 MDHEN and CDR2 SYDVKM. This CDR3 region has 20 residues. Losses at the gene ends were 4 bases for V and 0 bases for J; bases not matched to a gene: 20. For the CDR3, the DNA is TGTGCCAGCAGTTCCCCCGGGGGGGCCAAGGGGGGCTCCCGCTCCTACGAGCAGTACTTC. Translating gives CASSSPGGAKGGSRSYEQYF. Full variable domain (missing parts from reference TRBV28 and TRBJ2-7): DVKVTQSSRYLVKRTGEKVFLECVQDMDHENMFWYRQDPGLGLRLIYFSYDVKMKEKGDIPEGYSVSREKKERFSLILESASTNQTSMYLCASSSPGGAKGGSRSYEQYFGPGTRLTVT.

CDR3 sequence (DNA): TGCAGTGCTAGAGAGGTGGCAAGGGGGTCCAACACTGAAGCTTTCTTT. Translated, it gives CSAREVARGSNTEAFF. The V and J genes are TRBV20-1 and TRBJ1-1; tentative D call: TRBD1 (6 bases). The CDR3 is made up of 16 amino acids. Trimming left V 0 bases short and J 2 bases short, with 16 bases between. Germline CDR1 DFQATT, CDR2 SNEGSKA (reference sequence).

This clonotype was recorded at least ten times. J is TRBJ1-1 and V is TRBV7-2; no definite D call. This CDR3 contains 15 residues. The V end was cut by 0 bases, the J end by 6 bases, with 14 bases between. From germline, CDR1 is SGHTA and CDR2 FQGNSA. The CDR3 region is CASSLARRTYAEAFF. The CDR3 DNA reads TGTGCCAGCAGCTTAGCGAGGAGAACTTATGCTGAAGCTTTCTTT.

In this sample, this clonotype turned up a few times. Mismatch with germline at one junction end may stem from a read error. The rearrangement links TRBV5-1 to TRBJ1-1; D is unclear. This CDR3 comprises 15 residues. Germline CDR1 reads SGHRS; CDR2 reads YFSETQ. The CDR3 region is CASSSGAYMNIEAFF. CDR3 nucleotide sequence: TGCGCCAGCAGCTCCGGTGCTTACATGAACATTGAAGCTTTCTTT.

In this sample, this clonotype turned up a few times. The chain has TRBV6-1 and TRBJ1-4; weak D call: TRBD1 (6 bases). V lost 5 bases and J 0 bases, leaving 19 bases between the germline ends. Looked up from germline, CDR1 is MNHNS and CDR2 is SASEGT. The CDR3 is 18 residues long. CDR3: CASSLRRQAVPTNEKLFF. CDR3 in DNA: TGTGCCAGCAGTTTGCGGAGACAGGCAGTCCCAACTAATGAAAAACTGTTTTTT.

J is TRBJ2-2 and V is TRBV6-1; a weak D match, TRBD1 (5 bases). Trimming removed 5 bases at V and 4 bases at J, with 8 bases between. In germline, CDR1 is MNHNS, CDR2 SASEGT. This CDR3 has 13 residues. The DNA of the CDR3 is TGTGCCAGCAGTACCCAGGGCACCGGGGAGCTGTTTTTT. Translation: CASSTQGTGELFF.

This clonotype was found many times. V and J are TRBV6-1 and TRBJ2-5, with a tentative D call TRBD2 (5 bases). V was trimmed by 5 bases and J by 2 bases, leaving 12 bases between them. Per the germline V gene, CDR1 is MNHNS and CDR2 is SASEGT. This CDR3 is 14 amino acids long. Written as DNA, the CDR3 is TGTGCCAGCAGTCGGGGTGGCCAGCAAGAGACCCAGTACTTC. Its translation: CASSRGGQQETQYF.

The rearrangement uses TRBV7-6 and TRBJ2-7; tentatively, D is TRBD1 (6 bases). Trimming took off 5 bases at V and 5 bases at J, with 19 bases between the two ends. The CDR3 totals 15 residues. Germline assignment: CDR1 SGHVS and CDR2 FNYEAQ. CDR3 nucleotide sequence: TGTGCCAGCAGCACCCCCGCAGGGGCACCCCACGAGCAGTACTTC. Translated: CASSTPAGAPHEQYF.

This clonotype came up a few times. The chain links TRBV6-1 to TRBJ1-4; 10 nucleotides align to TRBD1. The germline V gene has CDR1 MNHNS and CDR2 SASEGT. V dropped 8 bases and J dropped 8; count of bases not matched to a gene: 8. The CDR3 has 14 amino acids. CDR3 in amino acids: CASCKTGGLEKLFF. CDR3 bases: TGTGCCAGCTGTAAGACAGGGGGCTTAGAAAAACTGTTTTTT.

This chain joins TRBV6-1 and TRBJ1-4; TRBD1 matches at 8 bases. J lost 5 bases, V lost 2 bases, and 4 bases had no gene match. The germline V gene has CDR1 MNHNS and CDR2 SASEGT. The CDR3 totals 15 residues. The CDR3 region has the DNA TGTGCCAGCAGTGAACCGGCAGGGGGCAATGAAAAACTGTTTTTT. Translating it yields CASSEPAGGNEKLFF.

The rearrangement links TRBV28 to TRBJ2-7, with 7 bases identical to TRBD1. The ends lost 6 bases at V and 2 bases at J; junction bases unmatched: 22. The CDR3 sequence is 19 residues long. Germline V CDR1 and CDR2: MDHEN, SYDVKM. CDR3 DNA sequence: TGTGCCAGCAGCAGCCCCCACAAGCGATTTCTACAGGGGACCTACGAGCAGTACTTC. It translates to CASSSPHKRFLQGTYEQYF.

For this clonotype: An end of the junction differs from the germline gene, which may be a read error. The V gene is TRBV5-1, the J gene TRBJ2-7, with D possibly TRBD1 on 6 matching bases. The CDR3 has 13 residues. The V gene's germline CDR1 is SGHRS and CDR2 YFSETQ. Here the CDR3 DNA reads TGCGCCAGCAGCTCCGGACAGTCCTACGAGCAGCACTTC. Translating it yields CASSSGQSYEQHF.

Points on this clonotype: Since a much larger clone is just one base distant, this may be a read error. This chain joins TRBV19 and TRBJ1-1; perhaps TRBD1 as D (5 bases). The CDR3 contains 12 residues. The germline gives CDR1 LNHDA, CDR2 SQIVND (reference sequence). This CDR3 reads CASSMRGTAAFF. CDR3 DNA: TGTGCCAGTAGTATGAGGGGCACTGCAGCTTTCTTT.

This chain uses TRBV12-3 or TRBV12-4 with TRBJ1-2; TRBD1 is a possible D gene (6 bases). This CDR3 contains 14 residues. V lost 3 bases and J 8 bases, leaving 16 bases between the germline ends. Written as DNA, the CDR3 is TGTGCCAGCAGTTTCATCGCGGCTGGGGGCGGCTACACCTTC. This sequence encodes CASSFIAAGGGYTF.

Comment on this clonotype: A much bigger clone sits one base away, suggesting this may be a read error. Lacking the conserved final phenylalanine or tryptophan, this CDR3 likely reflects a read error. The chain joins TRBV20-1 to TRBJ2-7; D is possibly TRBD2 (6 bases). Germline CDR1 reads DFQATT; CDR2 reads SNEGSKA (reference sequence). The length of the CDR3 is 14 residues. The V gene lost 0 bases and the J gene lost 4 bases, with 13 bases spanning the gap. Here the CDR3 DNA reads TGCAGTGCTAGAGAAGTAGCGGAGAAATACGAGCAGTACCTC. Translation gives CSAREVAEKYEQYL.